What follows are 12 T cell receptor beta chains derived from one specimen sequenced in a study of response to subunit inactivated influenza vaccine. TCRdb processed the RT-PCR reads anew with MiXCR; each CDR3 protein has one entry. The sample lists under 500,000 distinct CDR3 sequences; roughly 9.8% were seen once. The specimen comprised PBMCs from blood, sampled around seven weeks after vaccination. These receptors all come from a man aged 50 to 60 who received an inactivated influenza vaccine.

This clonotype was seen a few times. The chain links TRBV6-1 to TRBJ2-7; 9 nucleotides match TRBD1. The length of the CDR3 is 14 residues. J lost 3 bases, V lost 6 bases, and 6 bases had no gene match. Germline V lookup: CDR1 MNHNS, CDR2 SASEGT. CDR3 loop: CASRAPGQGYEQYF. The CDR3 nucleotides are TGTGCCAGCAGAGCCCCGGGACAGGGCTACGAGCAGTACTTC.

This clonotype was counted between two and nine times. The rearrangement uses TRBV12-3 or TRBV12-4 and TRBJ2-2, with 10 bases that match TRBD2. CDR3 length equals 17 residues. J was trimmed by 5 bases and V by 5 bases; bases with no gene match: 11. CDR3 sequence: CASSPPQAGGRTGELFF. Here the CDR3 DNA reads TGTGCCAGCAGTCCGCCTCAAGCGGGGGGGAGAACCGGGGAGCTGTTTTTT.

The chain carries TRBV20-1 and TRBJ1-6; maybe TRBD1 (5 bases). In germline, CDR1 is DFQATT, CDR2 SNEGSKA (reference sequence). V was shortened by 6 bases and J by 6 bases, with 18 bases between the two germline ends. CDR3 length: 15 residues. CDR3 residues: CSAQSGGTSNSPLHF. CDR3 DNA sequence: TGCAGTGCCCAGTCCGGGGGAACTTCTAATTCACCCCTCCACTTT.

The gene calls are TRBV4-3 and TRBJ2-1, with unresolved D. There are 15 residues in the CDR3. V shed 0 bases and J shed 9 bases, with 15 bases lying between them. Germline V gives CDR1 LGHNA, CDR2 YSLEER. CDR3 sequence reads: CASSQDLLMASEQFF. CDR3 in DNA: TGCGCCAGCAGCCAAGATCTGCTAATGGCCAGTGAGCAGTTCTTC.

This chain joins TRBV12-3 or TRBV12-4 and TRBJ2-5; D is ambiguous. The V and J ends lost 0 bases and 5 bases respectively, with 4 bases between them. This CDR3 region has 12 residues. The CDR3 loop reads CASSLAPETQYF. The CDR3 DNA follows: TGTGCCAGCAGTTTAGCCCCCGAGACCCAGTACTTC.

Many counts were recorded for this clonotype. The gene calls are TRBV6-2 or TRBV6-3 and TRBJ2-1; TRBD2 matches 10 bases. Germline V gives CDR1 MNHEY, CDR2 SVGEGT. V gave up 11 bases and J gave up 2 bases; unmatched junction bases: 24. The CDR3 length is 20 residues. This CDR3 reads CAVTGKTSGSSSNPYNEQFF. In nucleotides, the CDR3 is TGTGCCGTAACCGGTAAGACTAGCGGGTCTTCAAGTAACCCCTACAATGAGCAGTTCTTC.

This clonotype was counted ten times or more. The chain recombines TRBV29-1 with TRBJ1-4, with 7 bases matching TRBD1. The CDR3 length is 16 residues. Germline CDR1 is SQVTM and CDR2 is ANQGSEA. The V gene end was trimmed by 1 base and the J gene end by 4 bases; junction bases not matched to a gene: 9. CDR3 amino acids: CSVEGSKGQNNEKLFF. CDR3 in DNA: TGCAGCGTTGAAGGGTCAAAGGGACAGAATAATGAAAAACTGTTTTTT.

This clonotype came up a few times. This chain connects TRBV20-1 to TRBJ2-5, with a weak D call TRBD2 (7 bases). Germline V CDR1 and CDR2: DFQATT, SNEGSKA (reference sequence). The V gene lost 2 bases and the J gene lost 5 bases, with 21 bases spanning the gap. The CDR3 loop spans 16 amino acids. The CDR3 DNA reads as TGCAGTGCTAGACTCTGGGGGGCGGGAGAAGTGGAGACCCAGTACTTC. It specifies CSARLWGAGEVETQYF.

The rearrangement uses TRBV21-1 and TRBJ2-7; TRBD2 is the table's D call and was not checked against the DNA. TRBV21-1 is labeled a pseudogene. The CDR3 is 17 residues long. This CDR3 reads CASSKKDRGLVCYEQYF. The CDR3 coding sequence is TGTGCCAGCAGCAAAAAAGATCGAGGACTAGTTTGCTACGAGCAGTACTTC.

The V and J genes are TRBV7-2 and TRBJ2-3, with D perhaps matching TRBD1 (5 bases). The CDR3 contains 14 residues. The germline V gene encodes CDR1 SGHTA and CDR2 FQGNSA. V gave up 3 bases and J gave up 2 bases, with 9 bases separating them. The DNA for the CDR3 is TGTGCCAGCAGCTTTTCAGGGTTCACAGATACGCAGTATTTT. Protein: CASSFSGFTDTQYF. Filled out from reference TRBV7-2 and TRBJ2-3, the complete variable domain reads GAGVSQSPSNKVTEKGKDVELRCDPISGHTALYWYRQSLGQGLEFLIYFQGNSAPDKSGLPSDRFSAERTGGSVSTLTIQRTQQEDSAVYLCASSFSGFTDTQYFGPGTRLTVL.

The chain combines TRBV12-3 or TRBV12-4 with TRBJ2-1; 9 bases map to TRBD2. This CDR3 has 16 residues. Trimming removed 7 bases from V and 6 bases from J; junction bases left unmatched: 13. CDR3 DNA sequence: TGTGCCAGCAAGTATCGCGCGGGAGGGCCGGGCAATGAGCAGTTCTTC. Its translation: CASKYRAGGPGNEQFF.

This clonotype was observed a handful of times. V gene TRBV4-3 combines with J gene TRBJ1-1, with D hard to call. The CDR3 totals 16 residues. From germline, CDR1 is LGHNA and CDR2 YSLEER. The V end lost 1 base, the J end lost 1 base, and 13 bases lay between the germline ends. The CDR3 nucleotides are TGCGCCAGCAGCCAAGGACTCACTGGAGGGAACACTGAAGCTTTCTTT. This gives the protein CASSQGLTGGNTEAFF.